This T cell receptor beta chain derives from a study of post-analysis software for immune sequencing data. Trimming removed 4 bases from V and 3 bases from J, with 16 bases in between. The germline CDR1 and CDR2 sequences are SGHKS and YYEKEE (reference sequence). The length of the CDR3 is 15 residues. The table lists this clonotype with a few counts. Its target is not known. Incorporated into the TCR beta cDNA libraries were unique molecular identifiers, which served to reduce PCR and sequencing biases. MiXCR, run by TCRdb on the PCR reads, gives a single entry per CDR3 protein. The data show about half a million distinct CDR3 sequences, around 36% seen once. General study findings and limits: In patients, TRBV5-6, TRBV5-1 and TRBV20-1 belonged to four or five TRBV segments found more frequently than in controls.

V is TRBV5-5 and J is TRBJ1-2, with D perhaps matching TRBD1 (6 bases). This TCR derives from a girl under 18 with multiple sclerosis. Sequenced: blood. The CDR3: CASSPRDTGDYGYTF. CDR3 bases: TGTGCCAGCAGCCCCCGGGACACGGGGGACTATGGCTACACCTTC.